These T cell receptor beta chains were read from a single sample in a study of T cells after yellow fever vaccination. TCRdb passed the 5' RACE reads through MiXCR, listing each CDR3 protein once. The sample holds 200,000 to 300,000 distinct CDR3 sequences, 6.5% to 7.5% seen once. Sequenced material: CD4+ T cells sorted from PBMCs, taken on the day of the yellow fever booster vaccination. The receptors originated from a man younger than 40 who received the YFV17D yellow fever vaccine. Each CDR3 is given with its conserved first and last residue. The D gene is left open where the match is weak. Part of the rows lack a size; the others show once, few, many or a class for expanded clones.

>TRBD1|TRBV6-5|TRBJ2-1|many|16
TGTGCCAGCAGTTACTCCTTGGACAGGGTCTACAATGAGCAGTTCTTC
CASSYSLDRVYNEQFF
>TRBD1|TRBV7-2|TRBJ2-3|few|13
TGTGCCAGCAGCTTTGCAGGGGGAGATACGCAGTATTTT
CASSFAGGDTQYF
>.|TRBV4-3|TRBJ2-7|few|18
TGCGCCAGCAGCCAGACCGGCTGGGGGCGGTATGGAGAGTACGAGCAGTACTTC
CASSQTGWGRYGEYEQYF
>TRBD1|TRBV20-1|TRBJ2-3|many|16
TGCAGTGCTAGAGAGTGGGACAGGGGTAGCACAGATACGCAGTATTTT
CSAREWDRGSTDTQYF
>.|TRBV18|TRBJ1-2|.|15
TGTGCCAGCTCACCACCGGGGAGAGCTAACTATGGCTACACCTTC
CASSPPGRANYGYTF
>.|TRBV20-1|TRBJ2-1|.|12
TGCTCAACTGTGGGCAGGGGCTATGAGCAGTTCTTC
CSTVGRGYEQFF
>TRBD2|TRBV20-1|TRBJ2-3|.|19
TGCAGTGGAACGCTTCTTGGGGCTATGACTAGCGGACGCACAGATACGCAGTATTTT
CSGTLLGAMTSGRTDTQYF
>TRBD2|TRBV19|TRBJ2-7|many|14
TGTGCCAGTAGTAGCACTAGCGGTCCCAGAGAGCAGTACTTC
CASSSTSGPREQYF
>.|TRBV18|TRBJ2-6|few|20
TGTGCCAGCTCACCGGGGCCAGGTTTCGATCCGCTCTCTGGGGCCAACGTCCTGACTTTC
CASSPGPGFDPLSGANVLTF
>TRBD2|TRBV4-3|TRBJ2-1|few|18
TGCGCCAGCAGCCAAGATGTGGACGGGAGGAATTTATACAATGAGCAGTTCTTC
CASSQDVDGRNLYNEQFF
>.|TRBV5-1|TRBJ1-5|many|13
TGCGCCAGCAGCTGGCAGGGCAATCAGCCCCAGCATTTT
CASSWQGNQPQHF
>TRBD1|TRBV7-9|TRBJ2-2|many|15
TGTGCCAGCAGCTACCGGGACAGGAACACCGGGGAGCTGTTTTTT
CASSYRDRNTGELFF
>.|TRBV5-1|TRBJ2-3|many|14
TGCGCCAGCAGCTTGAGGCCTCTAGGGGATACGCAGTATTTT
CASSLRPLGDTQYF
>.|TRBV5-3|TRBJ2-5|few|13
TGTGCCAGAATCGCGTTGGAGGGAGAGACCCAGTACTTC
CARIALEGETQYF
>.|TRBV18|TRBJ1-1|many|16
TGTGCCAGCTCACCGCCCCGGAGCGGGTCGGTTACCGAAGCTTTCTTT
CASSPPRSGSVTEAFF
>.|TRBV3-1|TRBJ2-3|few|13
TGTGCCAGCAGCCAAAAGCCCCCAGATACGCAGTATTTT
CASSQKPPDTQYF
>TRBD2|TRBV12-3/TRBV12-4|TRBJ2-3|few|18
TGTGCCAGCAGTTTTCGAGTACTAGCGGGAGGGTTGGCAGATACGCAGTATTTT
CASSFRVLAGGLADTQYF
>.|TRBV19|TRBJ2-1|few|15
TGTGCCAGTAGGCTCCGAGAAAGCTCCTACAATGAGCAGTTCTTC
CASRLRESSYNEQFF
>TRBD2|TRBV5-1|TRBJ2-1|.|17
TGCGCCAGCAGCTTGGTTGCGGGGCTAGCGGGAAAGAATGAGCAGTTCTTC
CASSLVAGLAGKNEQFF
>.|TRBV28|TRBJ1-1|many|14
TGTGCCAGCAGTACTGCTCCCCCGAACACTGAAGCTTTCTTT
CASSTAPPNTEAFF
>.|TRBV7-9|TRBJ2-1|.|13
TGTGCCAGCAGCTTCTACAGGGACAATGAGCAGTTCTTC
CASSFYRDNEQFF
>.|TRBV10-1|TRBJ2-3|.|14
TGCGCCAGCAGTCTTACGGCTGGGGCAGATACGCAGTATTTT
CASSLTAGADTQYF
>.|TRBV10-1|TRBJ2-1|.|16
TGCGCCAGCAGTGAGATGGGGGTGAGCTCCTACAATGAGCAGTTCTTC
CASSEMGVSSYNEQFF
>TRBD2|TRBV4-3|TRBJ2-7|few|17
TGCGCCAGCAGCCGACTGGGGCTAGGCGGGAGGGCCTGCGAGCAGTACTTC
CASSRLGLGGRACEQYF
>.|TRBV6-6|TRBJ1-4|few|13
TGTGCCACCGTCCGCGCAAGGAATGAAAAACTGTTTTTT
CATVRARNEKLFF
>TRBD2|TRBV7-2|TRBJ2-7|.|17
TGTGCCAGCAGCCGACGGAGGGCACGGGAGGGTGGCCACAAGCAGTACTTC
CASSRRRAREGGHKQYF
>.|TRBV20-1|TRBJ2-5|many|12
TGCAGTGCTCTCTGGAATAAAGAGACCCAGTACTTC
CSALWNKETQYF
>.|TRBV5-6|TRBJ2-3|few|14
TGTGCCAGCAGCTTGTCGTCGTGGGGAGATACGCAGTATTTT
CASSLSSWGDTQYF
>TRBD2|TRBV5-1|TRBJ2-5|many|13
TGCGCCAGCCAGCGGGGATCTGGGGAGACCCAGTACTTC
CASQRGSGETQYF
>.|TRBV7-2|TRBJ2-5|.|15
TGTGCCAGCGGCACGGGGGTCCTCCGCAAAGAGACCCAGTACTTC
CASGTGVLRKETQYF
>.|TRBV20-1|TRBJ2-6|many|15
TGCAGTGCTAGAGAGGGGGTATCTGGGGCCAACGTCCTGACTTTC
CSAREGVSGANVLTF
>TRBD1|TRBV10-3|TRBJ2-5|.|14
TGTGCCATCAGTGAGGGACAGGGCGATCGGGCCCAGTACTTC
CAISEGQGDRAQYF
>TRBD2|TRBV7-2|TRBJ2-3|few|15
TGTGCCAGCAGCGGTAGCGGGAGCCGGTTCGATACGCAGTATTTT
CASSGSGSRFDTQYF
>.|TRBV20-1|TRBJ2-5|.|15
TGCAGTGCTAGACCCAAACAGTGGTACCAAGAGACCCAGTACTTC
CSARPKQWYQETQYF
>TRBD2|TRBV5-5|TRBJ2-5|few|16
TGTGCCAGCAGCCGCTTGGATCGGGAGGGCCTGAAGACCCAGTACTTC
CASSRLDREGLKTQYF
>.|TRBV7-8|TRBJ2-7|many|14
TGTGCCAGCAGCTTAGACCGGAGCTCCTACGAGCAGTACTTC
CASSLDRSSYEQYF
>.|TRBV5-1|TRBJ1-6|many|15
TGCGCCAGCCGAGAAAGGGGGGAGTATAATTCACCCCTCCACTTT
CASRERGEYNSPLHF
>TRBD2|TRBV10-2|TRBJ2-7|few|15
TGCGCCAGCAGGGAGACTAGCGGGGTTTCCTACGAGCAGTACTTC
CASRETSGVSYEQYF
>TRBD1|TRBV29-1|TRBJ1-1|many|16
TGCAGCGTTGTTGGGGGACAGGGTGAGGTCAACACTGAAGCTTTCTTT
CSVVGGQGEVNTEAFF
>.|TRBV12-3/TRBV12-4|TRBJ2-3|.|13
TGTGCCAGCAGTTTAAACGGCAGAGATACGCAGTATTTT
CASSLNGRDTQYF
>TRBD2|TRBV7-8|TRBJ2-3|.|16
TGTGCCAGCAGCTTACGAAGCGGGAGGGTAACAGATACGCAGTATTTT
CASSLRSGRVTDTQYF
>TRBD1|TRBV6-2/TRBV6-3|TRBJ2-5|.|17
TGTGCCAGCATAGCCCTCCGGGGCCGGGACAGCCAAGAGACCCAGTACTTC
CASIALRGRDSQETQYF
>.|TRBV29-1|TRBJ2-1|few|10
TGCAGCGTTGACAGTAATGAGCAGTTCTTC
CSVDSNEQFF
>.|TRBV7-2|TRBJ1-1|many|13
TGTGCCAGCAGCTTACAGGGTAACACTGAAGCTTTCTTT
CASSLQGNTEAFF
>TRBD2|TRBV5-1|TRBJ2-2|few|14
TGCGCCAGCACCGGACTAGTAGGAACCGGGGAGCTGTTTTTT
CASTGLVGTGELFF
>.|TRBV20-1|TRBJ1-1|.|13
TGCAGTGCTAGAGTTGCGCAGGGGCAAGAAGCTTTCTTT
CSARVAQGQEAFF
>.|TRBV5-4|TRBJ2-7|few|12
TGTGCCAGCAGCTTCCGCACCCACGAGCAGTACTTC
CASSFRTHEQYF
>.|TRBV5-1|TRBJ2-1|many|13
TGCGCCAGCAGCTGGGGGCCAGGCGGTGAGCAGTTCTTC
CASSWGPGGEQFF
>TRBD2|TRBV5-1|TRBJ2-2|few|16
TGCGCCAGCAGCAATGTTAGCGGGAGTGGCGCCGGGGAGCTGTTTTTT
CASSNVSGSGAGELFF